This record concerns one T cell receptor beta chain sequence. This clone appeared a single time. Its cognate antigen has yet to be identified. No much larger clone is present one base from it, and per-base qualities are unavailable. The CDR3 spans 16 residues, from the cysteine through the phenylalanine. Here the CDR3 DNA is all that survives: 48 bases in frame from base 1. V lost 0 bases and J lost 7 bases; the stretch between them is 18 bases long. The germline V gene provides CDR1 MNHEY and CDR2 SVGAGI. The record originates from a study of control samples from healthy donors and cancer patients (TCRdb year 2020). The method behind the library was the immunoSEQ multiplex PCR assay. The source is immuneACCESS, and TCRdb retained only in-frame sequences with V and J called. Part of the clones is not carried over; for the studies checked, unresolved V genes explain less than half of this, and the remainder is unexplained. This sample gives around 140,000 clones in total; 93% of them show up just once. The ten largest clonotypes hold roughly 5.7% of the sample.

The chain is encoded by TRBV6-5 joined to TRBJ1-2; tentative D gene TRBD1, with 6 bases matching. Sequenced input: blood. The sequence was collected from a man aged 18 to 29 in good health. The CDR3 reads CASSYSPLQGSRGYTF. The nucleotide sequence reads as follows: TGTGCCAGCAGTTACTCTCCGCTACAGGGCAGTCGTGGCTACACCTTC.